This TCR beta chain comes out of a study of early T cells in non-severe SARS-CoV-2 infection (dated by TCRdb to about 2021). Regarding the complete study: TCR sequencing used bulk RNA from unsorted whole blood, so alpha and beta chains could not be paired. The paper's findings and limits, for the study overall: VDJdb matching was skewed toward anti-spike CD8 responses, so virus-specific expansions were likely underestimated and private and CD4 specificities were missed.

Points on this clonotype: What this receptor recognizes is not known. Base qualities are not provided; no much larger clone lies one nucleotide away.

The study was a case-control design nested within a healthcare worker cohort in London, UK, with weekly nasopharyngeal swab PCR tests and blood sampling. Between 23 and 31 March 2020, the week of the UK lockdown, healthcare workers were enrolled and then followed up weekly for as long as 16 weeks. CDR1 and CDR2, per the germline V gene (reference sequence), are GTSNPN and SVGIG. Counted from cysteine to phenylalanine, this CDR3 has 13 amino acids. Here the CDR3 DNA is all that survives: 39 bases in frame from base 1. Trimming at the junction amounts to 2 bases on V and 0 bases on J, and the germline ends lie 6 bases apart. The library was produced with 5' RACE. Sequencing took place on a NextSeq 500. In the TCR library protocol, unique molecular identifiers were attached to individual cDNA molecules to correct for PCR bias and sequencing error. Both TCR alpha and beta chains were sequenced, and tight co-correlation was observed between alpha and beta sequence abundances in each sample. The paper's data handling went like this. V gene, J gene and CDR3 annotation of TCR sequences was performed with Decombinator V4. TCRs were defined as expanded if a significant change between any two time points was detected under a Poisson model with p below 0.0001. TCR abundances were normalised to the total number of TCRs sequenced per sample and expressed as counts per million. MAIT TCRs were defined by TRAV1-2 paired with TRAJ12, TRAJ20 or TRAJ33, and iNKT TCRs by TRAV10 paired with TRAJ18. VDJdb, accessed 1 November 2021, was searched for CMV, EBV and SARS-CoV-2 annotated TCRs, with TCRs annotated for multiple antigens excluded. TCRdb reworked the public reads: Q25 trimming with fastp, MiXCR clone assembly, productive beta chains retained. Merged by CDR3 protein, the rows form single entries marked with the most common genes and DNA. It is TCRdb's table, rather than the study itself, that gives the V and J calls and clone size. The sample table holds around 67,000 distinct CDR3 sequences, of which roughly an eighth were seen once. Jointly, the top ten make up around 5% of the sample.

This clonotype was sampled from an adult who was a healthcare worker with PCR-confirmed SARS-CoV-2 infection or an uninfected control (not recorded which). The specimen comprised whole blood, sampled at baseline. The rearranged chain carries TRBV30 and TRBJ2-3; no D gene is confidently identified. The DNA sequence reads TGTGCCTGGAGTCCGACTAGCACAGATACGCAGTATTTT. Its product reads: CAWSPTSTDTQYF.